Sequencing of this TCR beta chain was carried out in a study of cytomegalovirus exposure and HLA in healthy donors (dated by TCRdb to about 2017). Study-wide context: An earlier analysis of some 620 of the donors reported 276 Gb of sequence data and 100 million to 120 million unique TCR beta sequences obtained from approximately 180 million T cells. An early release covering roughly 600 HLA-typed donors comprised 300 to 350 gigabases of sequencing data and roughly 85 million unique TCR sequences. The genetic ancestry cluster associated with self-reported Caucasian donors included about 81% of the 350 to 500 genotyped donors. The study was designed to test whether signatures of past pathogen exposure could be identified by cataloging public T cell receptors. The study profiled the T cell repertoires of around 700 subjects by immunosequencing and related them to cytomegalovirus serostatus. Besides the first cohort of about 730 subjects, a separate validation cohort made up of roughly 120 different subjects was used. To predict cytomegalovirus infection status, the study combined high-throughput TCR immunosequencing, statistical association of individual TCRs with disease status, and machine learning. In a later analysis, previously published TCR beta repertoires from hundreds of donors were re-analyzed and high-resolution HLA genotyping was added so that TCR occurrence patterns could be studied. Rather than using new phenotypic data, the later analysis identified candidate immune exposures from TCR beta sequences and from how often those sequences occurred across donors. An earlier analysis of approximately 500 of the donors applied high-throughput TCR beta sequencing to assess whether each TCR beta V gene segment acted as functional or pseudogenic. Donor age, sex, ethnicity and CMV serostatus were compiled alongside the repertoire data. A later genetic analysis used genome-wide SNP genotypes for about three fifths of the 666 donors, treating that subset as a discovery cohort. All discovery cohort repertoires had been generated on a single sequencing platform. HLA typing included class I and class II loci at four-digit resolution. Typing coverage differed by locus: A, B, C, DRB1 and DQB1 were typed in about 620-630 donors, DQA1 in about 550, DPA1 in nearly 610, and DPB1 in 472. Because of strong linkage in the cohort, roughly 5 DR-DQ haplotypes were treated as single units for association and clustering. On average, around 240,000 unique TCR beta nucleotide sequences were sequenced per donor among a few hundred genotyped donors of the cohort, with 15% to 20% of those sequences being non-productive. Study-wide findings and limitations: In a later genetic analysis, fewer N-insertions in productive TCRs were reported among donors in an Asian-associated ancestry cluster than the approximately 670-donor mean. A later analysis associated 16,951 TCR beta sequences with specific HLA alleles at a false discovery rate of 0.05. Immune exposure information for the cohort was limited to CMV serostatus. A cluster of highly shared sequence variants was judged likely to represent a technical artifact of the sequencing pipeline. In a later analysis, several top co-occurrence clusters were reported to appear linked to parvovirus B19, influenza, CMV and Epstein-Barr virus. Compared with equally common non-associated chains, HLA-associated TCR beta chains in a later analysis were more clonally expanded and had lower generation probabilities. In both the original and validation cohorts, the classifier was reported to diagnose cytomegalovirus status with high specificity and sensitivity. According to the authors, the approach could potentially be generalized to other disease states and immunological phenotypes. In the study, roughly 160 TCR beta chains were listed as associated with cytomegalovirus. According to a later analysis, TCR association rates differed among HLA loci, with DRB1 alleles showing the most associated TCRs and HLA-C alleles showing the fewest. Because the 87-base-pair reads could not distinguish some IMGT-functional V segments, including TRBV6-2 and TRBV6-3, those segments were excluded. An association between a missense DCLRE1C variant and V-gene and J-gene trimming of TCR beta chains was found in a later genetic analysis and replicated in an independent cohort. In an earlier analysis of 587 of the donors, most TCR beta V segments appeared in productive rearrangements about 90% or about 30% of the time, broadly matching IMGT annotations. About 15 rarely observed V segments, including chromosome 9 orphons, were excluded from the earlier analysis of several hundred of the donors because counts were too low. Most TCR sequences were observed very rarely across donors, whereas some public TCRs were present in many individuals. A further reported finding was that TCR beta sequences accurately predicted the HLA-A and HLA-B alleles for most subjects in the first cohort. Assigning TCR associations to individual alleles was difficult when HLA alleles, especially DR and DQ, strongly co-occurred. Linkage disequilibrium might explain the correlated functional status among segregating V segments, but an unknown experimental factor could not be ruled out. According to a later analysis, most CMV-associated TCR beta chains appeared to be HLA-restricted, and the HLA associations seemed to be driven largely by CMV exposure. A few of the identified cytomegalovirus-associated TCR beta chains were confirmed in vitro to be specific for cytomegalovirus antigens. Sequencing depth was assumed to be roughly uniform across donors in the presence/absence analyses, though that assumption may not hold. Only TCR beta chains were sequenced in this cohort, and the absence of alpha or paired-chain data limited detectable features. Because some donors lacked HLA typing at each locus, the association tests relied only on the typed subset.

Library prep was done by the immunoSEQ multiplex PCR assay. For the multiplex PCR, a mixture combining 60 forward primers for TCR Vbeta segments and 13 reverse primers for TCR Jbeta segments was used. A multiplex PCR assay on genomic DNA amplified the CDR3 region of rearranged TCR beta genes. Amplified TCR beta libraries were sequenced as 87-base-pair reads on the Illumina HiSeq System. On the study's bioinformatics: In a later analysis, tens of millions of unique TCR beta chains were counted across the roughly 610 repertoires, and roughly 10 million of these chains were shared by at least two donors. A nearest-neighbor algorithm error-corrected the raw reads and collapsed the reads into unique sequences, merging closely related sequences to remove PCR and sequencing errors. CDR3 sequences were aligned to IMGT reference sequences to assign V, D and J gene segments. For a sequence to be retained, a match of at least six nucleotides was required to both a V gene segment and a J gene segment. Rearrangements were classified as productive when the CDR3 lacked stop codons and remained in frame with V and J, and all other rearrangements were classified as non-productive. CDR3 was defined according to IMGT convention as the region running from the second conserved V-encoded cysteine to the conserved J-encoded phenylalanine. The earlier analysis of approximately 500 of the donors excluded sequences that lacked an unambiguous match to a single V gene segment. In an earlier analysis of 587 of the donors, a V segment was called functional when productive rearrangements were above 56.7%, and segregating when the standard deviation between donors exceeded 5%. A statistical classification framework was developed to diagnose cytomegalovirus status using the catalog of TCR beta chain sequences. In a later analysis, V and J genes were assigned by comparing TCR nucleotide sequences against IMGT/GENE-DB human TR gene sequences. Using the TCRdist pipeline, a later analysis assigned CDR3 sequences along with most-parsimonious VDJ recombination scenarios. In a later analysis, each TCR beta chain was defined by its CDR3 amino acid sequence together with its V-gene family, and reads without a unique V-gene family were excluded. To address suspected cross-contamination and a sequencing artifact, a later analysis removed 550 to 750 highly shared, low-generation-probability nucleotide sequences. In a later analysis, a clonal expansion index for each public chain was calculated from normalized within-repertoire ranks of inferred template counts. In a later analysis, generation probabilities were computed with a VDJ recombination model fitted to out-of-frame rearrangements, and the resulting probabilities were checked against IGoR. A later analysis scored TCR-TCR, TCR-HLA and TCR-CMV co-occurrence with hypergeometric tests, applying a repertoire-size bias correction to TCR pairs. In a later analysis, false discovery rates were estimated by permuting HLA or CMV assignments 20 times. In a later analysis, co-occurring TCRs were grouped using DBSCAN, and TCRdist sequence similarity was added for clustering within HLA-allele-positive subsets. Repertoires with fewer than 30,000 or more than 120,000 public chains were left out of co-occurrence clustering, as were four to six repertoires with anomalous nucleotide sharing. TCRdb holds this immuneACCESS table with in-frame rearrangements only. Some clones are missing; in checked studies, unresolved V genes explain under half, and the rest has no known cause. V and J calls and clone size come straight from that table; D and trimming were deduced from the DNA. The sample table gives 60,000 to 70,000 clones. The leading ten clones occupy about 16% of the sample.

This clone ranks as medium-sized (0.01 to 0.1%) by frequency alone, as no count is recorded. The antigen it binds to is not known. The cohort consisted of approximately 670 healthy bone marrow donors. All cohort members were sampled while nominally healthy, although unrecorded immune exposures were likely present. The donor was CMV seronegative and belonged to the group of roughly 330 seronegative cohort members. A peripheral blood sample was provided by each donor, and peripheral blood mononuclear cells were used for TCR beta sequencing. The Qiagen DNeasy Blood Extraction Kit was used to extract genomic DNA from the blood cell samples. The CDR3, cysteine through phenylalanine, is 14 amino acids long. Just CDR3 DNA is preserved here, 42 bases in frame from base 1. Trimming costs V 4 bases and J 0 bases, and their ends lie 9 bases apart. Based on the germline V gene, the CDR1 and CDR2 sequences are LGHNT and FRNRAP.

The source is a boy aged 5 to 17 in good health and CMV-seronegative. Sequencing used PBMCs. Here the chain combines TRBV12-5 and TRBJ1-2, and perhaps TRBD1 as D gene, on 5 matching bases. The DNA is TGTGCTAGTGGTTATTCAGGGCCTAACTATGGCTACACCTTC. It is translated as CASGYSGPNYGYTF. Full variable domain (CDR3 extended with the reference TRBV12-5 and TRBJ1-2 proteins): DARVTQTPRHKVTEMGQEVTMRCQPILGHNTVFWYRQTMMQGLELLAYFRNRAPLDDSGMPKDRFSAEMPDATLATLKIQPSEPRDSAVYFCASGYSGPNYGYTFGSGTRLTVV.